This TCR beta chain comes out of a study of blood T cell repertoires in COVID-19. Overall study: The cDNA or gDNA used as material had been derived from T cells, B-cell-depleted T cells, or PBMCs.

Methods used by the authors: Cell counts per sample came from amplifying reference gene primers. TCRdb keeps only in-frame clones here, not all; method: immunoSEQ multiplex PCR. V, J and clone size were drawn from that table, and D and trimming were deduced from the DNA. Counted here are about 250,000 clones, approximately 88% occurring once; the ten biggest clones make up 0.65% to 0.95%. This CDR3 comprises 17 residues. Germline V gene data show CDR1 as LNHDA and CDR2 as SQIVND (reference sequence). V shed 5 bases, J shed 0 bases, and the junction held 9 bases outside the gene matches. The source material was peripheral blood. This chain connects TRBV19 to TRBJ2-1; 8 nucleotides align to TRBD2. The sequence was obtained from a woman aged 25 to 45 with acute or convalescent COVID-19. The CDR3 here is CASSQRSGSLSYNEQFF. CDR3 sequence (DNA): TGTGCCAGTAGTCAAAGGAGCGGGAGTCTCTCCTACAATGAGCAGTTCTTC.